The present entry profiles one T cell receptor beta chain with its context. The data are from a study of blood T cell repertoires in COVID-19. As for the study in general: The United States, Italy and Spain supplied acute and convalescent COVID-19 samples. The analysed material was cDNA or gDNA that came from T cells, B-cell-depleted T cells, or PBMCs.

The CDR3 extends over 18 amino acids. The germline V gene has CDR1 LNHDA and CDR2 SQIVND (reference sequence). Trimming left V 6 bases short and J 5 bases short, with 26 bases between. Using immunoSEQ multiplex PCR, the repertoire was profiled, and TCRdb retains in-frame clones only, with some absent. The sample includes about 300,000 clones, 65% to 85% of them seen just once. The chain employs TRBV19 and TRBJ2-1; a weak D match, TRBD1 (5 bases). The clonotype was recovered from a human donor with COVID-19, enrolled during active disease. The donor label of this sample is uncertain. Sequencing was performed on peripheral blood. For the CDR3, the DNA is TGTGCCAGTAGAGACCTGTTGAGACGCCAGGGTCTCGACAATGAGCAGTTCTTC. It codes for CASRDLLRRQGLDNEQFF.